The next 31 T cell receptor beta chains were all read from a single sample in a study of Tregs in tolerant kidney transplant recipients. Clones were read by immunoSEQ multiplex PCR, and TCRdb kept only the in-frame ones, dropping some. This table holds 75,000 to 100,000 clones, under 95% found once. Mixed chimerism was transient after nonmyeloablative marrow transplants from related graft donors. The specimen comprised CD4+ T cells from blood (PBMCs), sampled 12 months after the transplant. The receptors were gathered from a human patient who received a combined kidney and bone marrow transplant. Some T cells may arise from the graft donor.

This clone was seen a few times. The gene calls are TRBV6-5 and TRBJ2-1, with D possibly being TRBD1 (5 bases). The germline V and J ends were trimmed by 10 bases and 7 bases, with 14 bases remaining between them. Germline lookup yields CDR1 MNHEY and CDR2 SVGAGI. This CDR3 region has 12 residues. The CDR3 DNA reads TGTGCCACACATAGGGGAAGTAATGAGCAGTTCTTC. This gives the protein CATHRGSNEQFF.

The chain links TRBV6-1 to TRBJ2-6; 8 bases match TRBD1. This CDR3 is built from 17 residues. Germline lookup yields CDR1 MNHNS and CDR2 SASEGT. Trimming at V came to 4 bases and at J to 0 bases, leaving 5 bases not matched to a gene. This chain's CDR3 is CASSVRDRSSGANVLTF. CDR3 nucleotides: TGTGCCAGCAGTGTCCGGGACAGGAGCTCTGGGGCCAACGTCCTGACTTTC.

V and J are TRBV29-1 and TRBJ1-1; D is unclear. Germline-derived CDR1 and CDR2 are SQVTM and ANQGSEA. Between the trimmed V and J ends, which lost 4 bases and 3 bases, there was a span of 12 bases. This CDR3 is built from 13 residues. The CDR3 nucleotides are TGCAGCGTTGCCCGGAGGTGGGACACTGAAGCTTTCTTT. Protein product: CSVARRWDTEAFF.

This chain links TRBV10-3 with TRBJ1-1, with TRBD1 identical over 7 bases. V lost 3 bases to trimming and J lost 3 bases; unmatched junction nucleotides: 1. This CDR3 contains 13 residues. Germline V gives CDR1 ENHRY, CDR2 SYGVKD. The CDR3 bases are TGTGCCATCAGTGAAACAGGGGACACTGAAGCTTTCTTT. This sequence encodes CAISETGDTEAFF.

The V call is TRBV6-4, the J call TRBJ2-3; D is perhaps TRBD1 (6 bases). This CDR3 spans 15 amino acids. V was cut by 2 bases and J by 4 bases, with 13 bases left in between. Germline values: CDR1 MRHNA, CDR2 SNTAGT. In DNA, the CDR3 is TGTGCCAGCAGTGACGTCCGACAGGACGCAGATACGCAGTATTTT. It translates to CASSDVRQDADTQYF.

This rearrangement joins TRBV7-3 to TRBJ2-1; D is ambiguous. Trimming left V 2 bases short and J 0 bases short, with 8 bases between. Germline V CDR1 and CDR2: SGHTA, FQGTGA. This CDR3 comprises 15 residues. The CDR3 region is CASSLLPSSYNEQFF. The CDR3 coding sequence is TGTGCCAGCAGCTTACTCCCCAGCTCCTACAATGAGCAGTTCTTC.

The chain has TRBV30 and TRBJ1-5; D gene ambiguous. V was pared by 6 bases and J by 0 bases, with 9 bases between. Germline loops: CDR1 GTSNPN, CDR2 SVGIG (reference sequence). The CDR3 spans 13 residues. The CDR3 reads CACARDSNQPQHF. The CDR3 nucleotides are TGTGCCTGCGCTAGAGATAGCAATCAGCCCCAGCATTTT.

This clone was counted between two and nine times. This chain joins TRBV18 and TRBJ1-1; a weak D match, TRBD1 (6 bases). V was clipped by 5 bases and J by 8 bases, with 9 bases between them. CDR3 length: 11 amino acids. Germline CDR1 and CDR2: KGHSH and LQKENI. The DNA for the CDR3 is TGTGCCAGCTCAAGGACAGCCGAAGCTTTCTTT. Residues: CASSRTAEAFF.

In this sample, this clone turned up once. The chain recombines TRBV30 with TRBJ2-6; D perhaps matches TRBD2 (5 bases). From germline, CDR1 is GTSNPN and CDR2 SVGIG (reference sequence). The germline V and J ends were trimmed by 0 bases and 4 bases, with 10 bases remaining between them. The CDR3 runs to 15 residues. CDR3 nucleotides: TGTGCCTGGAGTGTACTAGGGTTGGGGGCCAACGTCCTGACTTTC. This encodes CAWSVLGLGANVLTF. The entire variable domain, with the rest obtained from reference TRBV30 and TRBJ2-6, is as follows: SQTIHQWPATLVQPVGSPLSLECTVEGTSNPNLYWYRQAAGRGLQLLFYSVGIGQISSEVPQNLSASRPQDRQFILSSKKLLLSDSGFYLCAWSVLGLGANVLTFGAGSRLTVL.

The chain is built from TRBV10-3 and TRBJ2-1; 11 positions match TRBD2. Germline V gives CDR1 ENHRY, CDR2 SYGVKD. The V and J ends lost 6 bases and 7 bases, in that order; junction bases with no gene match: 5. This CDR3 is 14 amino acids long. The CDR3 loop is CAIRPGLAENEQFF. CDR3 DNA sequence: TGTGCCATCAGGCCGGGACTAGCGGAAAATGAGCAGTTCTTC.

The CDR3 DNA is TGTGCCAGCAGCCAAGAGGTCCGGAGGAATAGCTACACCTTC. It encodes CASSQEVRRNSYTF. The rearrangement joins TRBV4-2 to TRBJ1-2; no reliable D call. Germline V gene lookup returns CDR1 LGHNA and CDR2 YNFKEQ. Trimming removed 0 bases from V and 9 bases from J, with 14 bases in between. The length of the CDR3 is 14 residues.

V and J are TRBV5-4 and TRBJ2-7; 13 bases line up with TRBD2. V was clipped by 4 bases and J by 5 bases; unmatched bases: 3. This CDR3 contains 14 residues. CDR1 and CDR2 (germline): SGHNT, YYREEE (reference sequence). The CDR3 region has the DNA TGTGCCAGCAGCAAAGGACTAGCGGGAGACGAGCAGTACTTC. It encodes CASSKGLAGDEQYF. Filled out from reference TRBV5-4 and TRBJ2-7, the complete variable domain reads ETGVTQSPTHLIKTRGQQVTLRCSSQSGHNTVSWYQQALGQGPQFIFQYYREEENGRGNFPPRFSGLQFPNYSSELNVNALELDDSALYLCASSKGLAGDEQYFGPGTRLTVT.

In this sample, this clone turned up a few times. The CDR3 protein is CASSIAKGTGYNEQFF. The CDR3 bases are TGTGCCAGTAGTATAGCGAAGGGGACAGGGTACAATGAGCAGTTCTTC. The rearrangement joins TRBV19 to TRBJ2-1; TRBD1 matches 9 bases. CDR3 length: 16 amino acids. V lost 1 base to trimming and J lost 4 bases; unmatched junction nucleotides: 5. Germline V lookup: CDR1 LNHDA, CDR2 SQIVND (reference sequence).

The CDR3: CASSLVDSDEQYF. The CDR3 region has the DNA TGCGCCAGCAGCTTAGTGGACAGTGATGAGCAGTACTTC. The chain has TRBV5-1 and TRBJ2-7; weak D call: TRBD1 (6 bases). This CDR3 has 13 amino acids. Germline values: CDR1 SGHRS, CDR2 YFSETQ. Trimming shortened V by 2 bases and J by 7 bases, and 13 bases separated the two germline ends.

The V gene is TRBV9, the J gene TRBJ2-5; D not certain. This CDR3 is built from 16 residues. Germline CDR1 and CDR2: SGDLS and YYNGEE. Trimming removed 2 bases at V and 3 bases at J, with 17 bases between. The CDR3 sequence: CASSVDTVPPKETQYF. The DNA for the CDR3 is TGTGCCAGCAGCGTTGACACAGTTCCCCCCAAAGAGACCCAGTACTTC.

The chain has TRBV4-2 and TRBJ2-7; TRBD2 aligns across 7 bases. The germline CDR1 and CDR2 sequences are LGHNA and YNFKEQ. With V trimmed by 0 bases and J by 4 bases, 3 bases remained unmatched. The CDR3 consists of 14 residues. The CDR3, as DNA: TGTGCCAGCAGCCAAGATGGGAGGGCGTACGAGCAGTACTTC. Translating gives CASSQDGRAYEQYF.

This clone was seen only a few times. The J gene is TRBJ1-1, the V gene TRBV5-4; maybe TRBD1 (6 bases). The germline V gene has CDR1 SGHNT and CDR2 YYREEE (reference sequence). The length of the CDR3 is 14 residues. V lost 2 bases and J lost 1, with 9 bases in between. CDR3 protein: CASSFSQGNTEAFF. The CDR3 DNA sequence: TGTGCCAGCAGCTTCTCACAGGGGAACACTGAAGCTTTCTTT.

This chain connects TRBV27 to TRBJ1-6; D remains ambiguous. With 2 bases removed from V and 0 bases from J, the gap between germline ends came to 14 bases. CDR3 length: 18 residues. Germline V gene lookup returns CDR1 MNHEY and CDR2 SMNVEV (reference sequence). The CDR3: CASSLVRQASSYNSPLHF. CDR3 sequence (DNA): TGTGCCAGCAGTTTAGTTCGCCAAGCGAGCTCCTATAATTCACCCCTCCACTTT.

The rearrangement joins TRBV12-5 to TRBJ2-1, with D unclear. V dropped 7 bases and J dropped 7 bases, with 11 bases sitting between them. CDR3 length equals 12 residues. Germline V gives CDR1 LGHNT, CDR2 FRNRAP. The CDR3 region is CASAYIINEQFF. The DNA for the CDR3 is TGTGCTAGTGCCTATATAATTAATGAGCAGTTCTTC. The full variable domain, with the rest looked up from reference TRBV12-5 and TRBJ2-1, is DARVTQTPRHKVTEMGQEVTMRCQPILGHNTVFWYRQTMMQGLELLAYFRNRAPLDDSGMPKDRFSAEMPDATLATLKIQPSEPRDSAVYFCASAYIINEQFFGPGTRLTVL.

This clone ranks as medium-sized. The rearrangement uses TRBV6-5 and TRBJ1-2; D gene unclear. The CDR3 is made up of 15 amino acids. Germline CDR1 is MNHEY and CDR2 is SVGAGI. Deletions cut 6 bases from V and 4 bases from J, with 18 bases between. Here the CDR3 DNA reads TGTGCCAGCAGCTCGGAGTTTAGGTCTGCCTATGGCTACACCTTC. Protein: CASSSEFRSAYGYTF.

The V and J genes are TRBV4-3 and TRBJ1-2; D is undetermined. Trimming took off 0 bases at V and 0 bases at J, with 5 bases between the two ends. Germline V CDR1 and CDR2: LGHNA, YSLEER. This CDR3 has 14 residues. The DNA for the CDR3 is TGCGCCAGCAGCCAAGATTTCGCTAACTATGGCTACACCTTC. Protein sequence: CASSQDFANYGYTF.

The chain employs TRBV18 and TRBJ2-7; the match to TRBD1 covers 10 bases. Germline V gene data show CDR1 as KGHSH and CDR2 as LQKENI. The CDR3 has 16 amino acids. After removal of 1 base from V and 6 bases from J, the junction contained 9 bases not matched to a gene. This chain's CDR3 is CASSPLSGDRGGEQYF. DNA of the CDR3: TGTGCCAGCTCACCACTCTCCGGGGACAGGGGTGGCGAGCAGTACTTC.

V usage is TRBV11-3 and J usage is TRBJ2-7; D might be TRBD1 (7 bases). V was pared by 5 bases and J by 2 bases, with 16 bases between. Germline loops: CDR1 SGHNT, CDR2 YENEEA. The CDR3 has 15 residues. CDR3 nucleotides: TGTGCCAGCAGCCCCGGACAGGCGGGGCCCTACGAGCAGTACTTC. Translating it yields CASSPGQAGPYEQYF.

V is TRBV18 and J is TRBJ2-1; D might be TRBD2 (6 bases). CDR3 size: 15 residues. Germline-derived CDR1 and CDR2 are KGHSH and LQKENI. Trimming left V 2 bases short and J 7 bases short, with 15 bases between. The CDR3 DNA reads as TGTGCCAGCTCACCATCGGTGGGAGGCGCTAATGAGCAGTTCTTC. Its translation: CASSPSVGGANEQFF.

The CDR3 reads CASIQGAFGDGYTF. The CDR3 bases are TGTGCCAGCATCCAAGGGGCTTTTGGGGATGGCTACACCTTC. The chain is built from TRBV6-6 and TRBJ1-2, with TRBD1 as a possible D gene (5 bases). Trimming took off 7 bases at V and 6 bases at J, with 18 bases between the two ends. Per germline, CDR1 MNHNY and CDR2 SVGAGI (reference sequence). This CDR3 spans 14 amino acids.

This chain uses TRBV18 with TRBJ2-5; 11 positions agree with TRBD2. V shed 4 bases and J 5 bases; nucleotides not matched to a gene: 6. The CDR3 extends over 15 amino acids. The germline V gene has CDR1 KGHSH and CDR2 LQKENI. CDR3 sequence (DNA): TGTGCCAGCTCACGTCCACTAGCGGGAGTTGAGACCCAGTACTTC. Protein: CASSRPLAGVETQYF.

The CDR3 coding sequence is TGTGCCAGCTCACGCGGGGACAGGGATGCCTACGAGCAGTACTTC. This encodes CASSRGDRDAYEQYF. This sequence joins TRBV18 and TRBJ2-7, with TRBD1 matching 9 bases. V lost 4 bases and J lost 2; bases outside the gene matches: 6. This CDR3 contains 15 residues. Germline V lookup: CDR1 KGHSH, CDR2 LQKENI.

CDR3 residues: CASSSDWVGGNEQFF. CDR3 bases: TGTGCCAGCAGCTCCGACTGGGTGGGGGGGAATGAGCAGTTCTTC. The chain carries TRBV7-9 and TRBJ2-1, with 7 nucleotides matching TRBD2. V shed 4 bases and J 7 bases; nucleotides not matched to a gene: 10. Germline V gene lookup returns CDR1 SEHNR and CDR2 FQNEAQ (reference sequence). The CDR3 has 15 amino acids.

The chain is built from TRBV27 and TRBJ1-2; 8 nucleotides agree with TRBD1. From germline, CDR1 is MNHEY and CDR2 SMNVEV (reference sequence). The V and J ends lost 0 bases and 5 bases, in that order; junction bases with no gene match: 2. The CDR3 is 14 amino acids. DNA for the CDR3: TGTGCCAGCAGTTTATCAGGACAGGGTTATGGCTACACCTTC. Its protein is CASSLSGQGYGYTF.

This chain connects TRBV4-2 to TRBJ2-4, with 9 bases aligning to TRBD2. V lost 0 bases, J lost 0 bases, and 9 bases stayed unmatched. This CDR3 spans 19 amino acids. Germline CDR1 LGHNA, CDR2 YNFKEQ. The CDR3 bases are TGTGCCAGCAGCCAAGATCTCGGGCTAGCGGGGTTAGCCAAAAACATTCAGTACTTC. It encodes CASSQDLGLAGLAKNIQYF.

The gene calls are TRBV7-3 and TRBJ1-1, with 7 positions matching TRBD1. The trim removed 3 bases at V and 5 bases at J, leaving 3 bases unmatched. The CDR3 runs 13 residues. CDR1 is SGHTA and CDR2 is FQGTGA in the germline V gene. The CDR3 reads CASSLTGHTEAFF. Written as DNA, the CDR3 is TGTGCCAGCAGCTTGACAGGGCATACTGAAGCTTTCTTT.